The rows below give T cell receptor beta chains drawn from one sample of a study of cytomegalovirus exposure and HLA in healthy donors. Assay used: immunoSEQ multiplex PCR; TCRdb lists only in-frame clones, some missing. In the table there are about 140,000 clones, around 80% of which are singletons. Sequenced material: PBMCs. Receptors were obtained from a female donor in good health and CMV-seronegative. CDR3s include the opening cysteine and the closing phenylalanine or tryptophan. The D gene is left open where the match is weak. Part of the rows lack a size; the others show once, few, many or a class for expanded clones.

TRBJ1-1 - - TRBV27 TGTGCCAGCAGGAGACAGCTAATGAACACTGAAGCTTTCTTT CASRRQLMNTEAFF
TRBJ1-2 - TRBD1 TRBV19 TGTGCCAGTAGTCAACACCCCCTCGATGGACAGGCCCACTATGGCTACACCTTC CASSQHPLDGQAHYGYTF
TRBJ2-7 few TRBD2 TRBV4-2 TGTGCCAGCAGCCAAGCCCCCCGCTACGGGACTAGCGGGAGAAGGGAGCAGTACTTC CASSQAPRYGTSGRREQYF
TRBJ2-7 - TRBD1 TRBV27 TGTGCCAGCAGTTCCCCAGGGGGCTCCTACGAGCAGTACTTC CASSSPGGSYEQYF
TRBJ2-1 once TRBD2 TRBV28 TGTGCCAGCAGTCCCAGACCGGGGGGATACAATGAGCAGTTCTTC CASSPRPGGYNEQFF
TRBJ1-1 - - TRBV30 TGTGCCTGGGCCGAGGTGACTGAAGCTTTCTTT CAWAEVTEAFF
TRBJ2-6 - TRBD2 TRBV27 TGTGCCAGCAGCCTAGCGGGGGCTGGTTCTGGGGCCAACGTCCTGACTTTC CASSLAGAGSGANVLTF
TRBJ1-2 - - TRBV6-6 TGTGCCAGCATCTTCGGGTCAGGGCAGAACTATGGCTACACCTTC CASIFGSGQNYGYTF
TRBJ2-1 - - TRBV5-1 TGCGCCAGCAGCATACAGGAAATCTCCTACAATGAGCAGTTCTTC CASSIQEISYNEQFF
TRBJ2-1 - TRBD2 TRBV28 TGTGCCAGCAGTTTAAGCGGGGGGGACAATGAGCAGTTCTTC CASSLSGGDNEQFF
TRBJ2-2 - - TRBV14 TGTGCCAGCAGCCAAAATATCGGCACCGGGGAGCTGTTTTTT CASSQNIGTGELFF
TRBJ2-5 - - TRBV19 TGTGCCAGTAGTAGGGGGCGGCAAGAGACCCAGTACTTC CASSRGRQETQYF
TRBJ2-7 - TRBD2 TRBV5-8 TGTGCCAGCAGCTTGGCCCCTAGCGGGGTAACCTACGAGCAGTACTTC CASSLAPSGVTYEQYF
TRBJ2-1 - - TRBV5-4 TGTGCCAGCAGCTTCAATCAGGGGCGGCTCCTTTACAATGAGCAGTTCTTC CASSFNQGRLLYNEQFF
TRBJ2-7 - TRBD1 TRBV6-5 TGTGCCAGCAGTGACCCGACAGGGACCTACGAGCAGTACTTC CASSDPTGTYEQYF
TRBJ2-5 - TRBD1 TRBV10-3 TGTGCCATCAGTGCTACAACAGGGGGGGAGACCCAGTACTTC CAISATTGGETQYF
TRBJ2-1 - - TRBV4-1 TGCGCCAGCAGCCAACCAGTGGAGTATGAGCAGTTCTTC CASSQPVEYEQFF
TRBJ2-7 - - TRBV11-2 TGTGCCAGCACCCTAGGACAGAACTCCTACGAGCAGTACTTC CASTLGQNSYEQYF
TRBJ2-1 few - TRBV11-3 TGTGCCAGCCGTAAAAGGGACTTCCTAAATGAGCAGTTCTTC CASRKRDFLNEQFF
TRBJ2-3 few - TRBV5-4 TGTGCCAGCAGGGACAGTAGCACAGATACGCAGTATTTT CASRDSSTDTQYF
TRBJ2-7 - TRBD1 TRBV5-6 TGTGCCAGCAGGATAGGGACAGGGACCTACGAGCAGTACTTC CASRIGTGTYEQYF
TRBJ2-1 - TRBD2 TRBV19 TGTGCCAGTAGTAAACTAGCGGGAGTCCATGAGCAGTTCTTC CASSKLAGVHEQFF
TRBJ1-1 - - TRBV2 TGTGCCAGCATCACGGGCCCCGAGGGCACTGAAGCTTTCTTT CASITGPEGTEAFF
TRBJ1-5 - - TRBV28 TGTGCCAGCAGTCGAGATAGCAATCAGCCCCAGCATTTT CASSRDSNQPQHF
TRBJ2-7 - - TRBV6-5 TGTGCCAGCAGAGAGCTTCCGAGCGGGTCCTACGAGCAGTACTTC CASRELPSGSYEQYF
TRBJ2-5 - TRBD2 TRBV9 TGTGCCAGCAGCGTAGTTGGGGGGGACCAAGAGACCCAGTACTTC CASSVVGGDQETQYF
TRBJ2-1 - TRBD2 TRBV7-9 TGTGCCAGCAGCCTTACAACTAGCGGGAATGAGCAGTTCTTC CASSLTTSGNEQFF
TRBJ1-2 - - TRBV7-9 TGTGCCAGCAGCTTAGTGGAAACAGGGATCGATGGCTACACCTTC CASSLVETGIDGYTF
TRBJ2-7 - TRBD1 TRBV5-1 TGCGCCAGCAGCTTCCTAGGGGGGACAGGGGAAAACGAGCAGTACTTC CASSFLGGTGENEQYF
TRBJ1-2 - - TRBV7-9 TGTGCCAGCAGCTTAACCGGAGGGCCTGCCGATGGCTACACCTTC CASSLTGGPADGYTF
TRBJ1-2 - - TRBV28 TGTGCCAGCACTCGTGCCGGGGAAGGGGGCTACACCTTC CASTRAGEGGYTF
TRBJ2-2 - TRBD1 TRBV25-1 TGTGCCAGCAGTGAATTTGGACAGGGGGCGAACACCGGGGAGCTGTTTTTT CASSEFGQGANTGELFF
TRBJ2-7 - TRBD2 TRBV30 TGTGCCTGGAGTGTACTAGCGGTCAACGAGCAGTACTTC CAWSVLAVNEQYF
TRBJ1-1 - TRBD1 TRBV2 TGTGCCAGCAGTGTACAGGGGACTGAAGCTTTCTTT CASSVQGTEAFF
TRBJ1-1 - - TRBV6-5 TGTGCCAGCACCCCCTTCTTGGGCTCGAACACTGAAGCTTTCTTT CASTPFLGSNTEAFF
TRBJ1-4 - - TRBV10-2 TGCGCCAGCAGTGAGTTAGAGACTAATGAAAAACTGTTTTTT CASSELETNEKLFF